Listed below are T cell receptor beta chains from one sample, sequenced in a study of Ad26.COV2.S vaccination and SARS-CoV-2 variants. This table comes from immunoSEQ multiplex PCR, and its TCRdb copy is limited to in-frame clones, with some not included. The sample records about 370,000 clones, about 91% being singletons. This specimen was peripheral blood, taken in a trial of Ad26.COV2.S vaccine versus placebo. These receptors originate from a person between 18 and 65 years old who received the Ad26.COV2.S COVID-19 vaccine or a placebo. Both conserved end residues are part of each CDR3. Fields, in order: D gene, V gene, clone size, J gene, CDR3 length, CDR3 protein, CDR3 DNA. D genes are given only for firm matches. Size tells how often a clone was seen (once, few, many) or the class of an expanded clone, and some rows leave it out.

TRBD2	TRBV7-9	.	TRBJ2-5	14	CASSLGQSGKTQYF	TGTGCCAGCAGCTTAGGACAGAGCGGGAAGACCCAGTACTTC
.	TRBV6-5	.	TRBJ1-4	16	CASSYSTLRGFEKLFF	TGTGCCAGCAGTTACTCGACATTGCGCGGTTTTGAAAAACTGTTTTTT
.	TRBV4-1	.	TRBJ1-5	16	CASSQGGERSNQPQHF	TGCGCCAGCAGCCAAGGGGGGGAACGGAGCAATCAGCCCCAGCATTTT
.	TRBV27	.	TRBJ1-5	14	CASSLSGGLGPQHF	TGTGCCAGCAGTTTATCGGGCGGCCTAGGTCCCCAGCATTTT
.	TRBV9	.	TRBJ2-3	15	CASSVGGNTADTQYF	TGTGCCAGCAGCGTAGGCGGGAACACGGCAGATACGCAGTATTTT
TRBD2	TRBV11-2	.	TRBJ2-1	14	CASSALAGDNEQFF	TGTGCCAGCAGCGCACTAGCGGGGGACAATGAGCAGTTCTTC
TRBD2	TRBV7-9	.	TRBJ2-1	17	CASSSNEGAGAFNEQFF	TGTGCCAGCAGCTCCAACGAAGGAGCGGGAGCATTTAATGAGCAGTTCTTC
TRBD1	TRBV5-8	few	TRBJ2-7	13	CASYRDRAAEQYF	TGTGCCTCCTACCGGGACAGGGCTGCGGAGCAGTACTTC
TRBD2	TRBV5-4	.	TRBJ2-1	15	CASSLSPSGGDEQFF	TGTGCCAGCAGCTTGTCTCCTAGCGGGGGGGATGAGCAGTTCTTC
.	TRBV5-4	.	TRBJ2-5	15	CAIAWGGINQETQYF	TGTGCCATCGCATGGGGGGGCATCAACCAAGAGACCCAGTACTTC